The 25 T cell receptor beta chains reported below all come from one sample, sequenced in a study of regulatory T cells in long-lasting Graves disease. To make TCR beta libraries, researchers used iRepertoire HTBI primers and Arm-PCR of CDR3 regions. MiXCR, run by TCRdb on the multiplex PCR reads, gives a single entry per CDR3 protein. This table holds hundreds of thousands of distinct CDR3 sequences, about 15% found once. The time point denotes: newly diagnosed GD, antithyroid drugs for less than 3 months. With RNA extracted from PBMCs as input, the TCR library was made. This same sample was also part of a study on T cells in Graves' hyperthyroidism and ophthalmopathy.

The sample in question was peripheral blood mononuclear cells (PBMCs), obtained at new diagnosis, from a patient treated with antithyroid drugs. These receptors originate from a woman aged 25-40 years with Graves disease.

This clonotype was seen a few times. The chain employs TRBV6-4 and TRBJ1-5, with TRBD1 matching over 10 bases. This CDR3 comprises 18 residues. With 4 bases clipped from V and 7 bases from J, the junction kept 16 bases outside the gene matches. Germline V gene sequence: CDR1 MRHNA, CDR2 SNTAGT. This CDR3 is CASSVSRTGGQGGQPQHF. In nucleotides, the CDR3 is TGTGCCAGCAGTGTTTCTCGGACAGGGGGTCAGGGAGGGCAGCCCCAGCATTTT.

The rearrangement uses TRBV18 and TRBJ2-7; 9 bases fit TRBD2. Germline lookup yields CDR1 KGHSH and CDR2 LQKENI. CDR3 size: 16 residues. Germline trimming cut 3 bases from V and 4 bases from J; bases unmatched to any gene: 10. CDR3 bases: TGTGCCAGCTCACCTATCGCGGGAGGGCCCAGGTACGAGCAGTACTTC. Translating gives CASSPIAGGPRYEQYF.

This clonotype was found a few times. This chain connects TRBV9 to TRBJ2-3; 9 nucleotides line up with TRBD2. This CDR3 comprises 15 residues. The V gene's germline CDR1 is SGDLS and CDR2 YYNGEE. J lost 3 bases, V lost 0 bases, and 2 bases had no gene match. Written as DNA, the CDR3 is TGTGCCAGCAGCGTAGGCGGGAGGGATACAGATACGCAGTATTTT. This translates into CASSVGGRDTDTQYF.

Regarding this clonotype: This may be a read error, as it is one base from a much larger clone. V usage is TRBV7-8 and J usage is TRBJ1-1; no reliable D call. Germline CDR1 SGHVS, CDR2 FQNEAQ. The CDR3 loop spans 15 amino acids. The CDR3 sequence: CASNLWRRPDTEAFF. The CDR3 region has the DNA TGTGCCAGCAACTTATGGCGACGCCCGGACACTGAAGCTTTCTTT.

This clonotype was observed a few times. J is TRBJ1-2 and V is TRBV5-1; no reliable D call. The CDR3 is made up of 15 amino acids. Per germline, CDR1 SGHRS and CDR2 YFSETQ. V shed 4 bases and J shed 2 bases, with 15 bases lying between them. The CDR3 DNA reads TGCGCCAGCAGCATAAGTGGTGTCGGCAACTATGGCTACACCTTC. Encoded protein: CASSISGVGNYGYTF. The whole variable domain, filled in from reference TRBV5-1 and TRBJ1-2, reads KAGVTQTPRYLIKTRGQQVTLSCSPISGHRSVSWYQQTPGQGLQFLFEYFSETQRNKGNFPGRFSGRQFSNSRSEMNVSTLELGDSALYLCASSISGVGNYGYTFGSGTRLTVV.

About this clonotype: The junction and the germline gene differ at one end; a read error may be behind it. The chain links TRBV12-3 or TRBV12-4 to TRBJ2-2; 9 positions match TRBD2. CDR3 size: 14 residues. The chain's CDR3 is CASSRTSENGKLFF. DNA for the CDR3: TGTGCCAGCAGTAGGACTAGCGAGAACGGGAAGCTGTTTTTT.

This clonotype came up a few times. The chain has TRBV30 and TRBJ1-1; tentatively, D is TRBD1 (6 bases). Trimming took off 4 bases at V and 2 bases at J, with 11 bases between the two ends. This CDR3 has 13 amino acids. The germline V gene has CDR1 GTSNPN and CDR2 SVGIG (reference sequence). The CDR3 protein is CAWNKGGNTEAFF. As DNA, the CDR3 is TGTGCCTGGAACAAAGGGGGAAACACTGAAGCTTTCTTT.

This chain links TRBV6-6 with TRBJ2-7; TRBD1 or TRBD2 may be the D gene (5 bases each). V was clipped by 5 bases and J by 4 bases, with 12 bases between them. Germline CDR1 and CDR2: MNHNY and SVGAGI (reference sequence). This CDR3 has 13 amino acids. Written as DNA, the CDR3 is TGTGCCAGCAGTGGGGCCGGCGGGTACGAGCAGTACTTC. Translation: CASSGAGGYEQYF.

This clonotype has a count of ten or more. The chain carries TRBV7-9 and TRBJ2-5; unclear D gene. V dropped 7 bases and J dropped 5 bases, with 14 bases sitting between them. Germline V gene data show CDR1 as SEHNR and CDR2 as FQNEAQ (reference sequence). This CDR3 is built from 13 residues. CDR3 in DNA: TGTGCCAGCATCCTTGACACGCAGGAGACCCAGTACTTC. This gives the protein CASILDTQETQYF.

In this sample, this clonotype turned up many times. The rearrangement uses TRBV2 and TRBJ2-7; D remains unclear. Germline V gene data show CDR1 as SNHLY and CDR2 as FYNNEI. V was cut by 2 bases and J by 7 bases, with 6 bases left in between. This CDR3 has 11 amino acids. The CDR3: CASSELAEQYF. For the CDR3, the DNA is TGTGCCAGCAGTGAATTGGCGGAGCAGTACTTC.

This clonotype turned up a few times. The rearrangement uses TRBV5-6 and TRBJ1-2; D may be TRBD1 (6 bases). Trimming cost V 7 bases and J 3 bases, with 22 bases left between them. This CDR3 has 16 residues. The V gene's germline CDR1 is SGHDT and CDR2 YYEEEE. CDR3 amino acids: CASSQGTRAMDYGYTF. CDR3 sequence (DNA): TGTGCCAGCTCCCAGGGGACTAGGGCGATGGACTATGGCTACACCTTC. The full variable domain, completed using reference TRBV5-6 and TRBJ1-2, is DAGVTQSPTHLIKTRGQQVTLRCSPKSGHDTVSWYQQALGQGPQFIFQYYEEEERQRGNFPDRFSGHQFPNYSSELNVNALLLGDSALYLCASSQGTRAMDYGYTFGSGTRLTVV.

This clonotype was seen many times. The V gene is TRBV29-1, the J gene TRBJ1-2; a possible D gene is TRBD1 (6 bases). Trimming took 6 bases from V and 7 from J, leaving 12 bases between them. Per germline, CDR1 SQVTM and CDR2 ANQGSEA. This CDR3 contains 11 residues. The CDR3 is CSVQGGAGYTF. The CDR3 DNA reads as TGCAGCGTACAGGGTGGCGCTGGCTACACCTTC.

This clonotype was seen ten or more times. The chain couples TRBV2 to TRBJ1-6; D possibly corresponds to TRBD1 (5 bases). Trimming took 6 bases from V and 9 from J, leaving 18 bases between them. Germline V gene data show CDR1 as SNHLY and CDR2 as FYNNEI. The CDR3 length is 15 residues. CDR3 sequence reads: CASRGTDQWSSPLHF. DNA for the CDR3: TGTGCCAGCAGGGGGACGGACCAATGGAGTTCACCCCTCCACTTT.

This clonotype was detected many times. The chain has TRBV30 and TRBJ2-3; D is unresolved. The CDR3 length is 11 residues. V lost 5 bases and J 1 base, leaving 4 bases between the germline ends. Germline values: CDR1 GTSNPN, CDR2 SVGIG (reference sequence). The CDR3 sequence is CAWGGTDTQYF. The CDR3 DNA sequence: TGTGCCTGGGGGGGCACAGATACGCAGTATTTT.

Details on this clonotype: A junction end diverges from the germline sequence, so it may reflect a read error. The rearrangement uses TRBV4-1 and TRBJ2-3, with TRBD2 as a possible D gene (5 bases). The germline V gene has CDR1 MGHRA and CDR2 YSYEKL. CDR3 length: 15 residues. CDR3 nucleotides: TGTGCCAGCAGCCACGGTCCCAGCGGTCCCGCTACGCAGTATTTT. Protein sequence: CASSHGPSGPATQYF.

This clonotype was observed many times. The chain is built from TRBV27 and TRBJ2-1, with 9 nucleotides matching TRBD2. Germline assignment: CDR1 MNHEY and CDR2 SMNVEV (reference sequence). V was clipped by 5 bases and J by 5 bases; unmatched bases: 10. This CDR3 has 16 amino acids. CDR3 DNA sequence: TGTGCCAGCAGTGCGCGGGGGACTAGCATAGACAATGAGCAGTTCTTC. Protein: CASSARGTSIDNEQFF.

This clonotype was recorded a few times. This chain links TRBV29-1 with TRBJ2-7; unclear D gene. CDR3 length: 10 residues. The V end was cut by 4 bases, the J end by 4 bases, with 5 bases between. Germline assignment: CDR1 SQVTM and CDR2 ANQGSEA. As DNA, the CDR3 is TGCAGCGTTGTGGTATACGAGCAGTACTTC. Protein: CSVVVYEQYF.

This clonotype was seen at least ten times. The genes are TRBV7-2 and TRBJ2-1, with 9 bases lining up with TRBD2. The ends lost 5 bases at V and 4 bases at J; junction bases unmatched: 6. Germline lookup yields CDR1 SGHTA and CDR2 FQGNSA. The CDR3 runs 15 residues. The CDR3 spells CASSDIGLAYNEQFF. CDR3 sequence (DNA): TGTGCCAGCAGCGACATAGGACTAGCGTACAATGAGCAGTTCTTC.

In this sample, this clonotype turned up a few times. The gene calls are TRBV4-1 and TRBJ2-5; D uncertain. Per germline, CDR1 MGHRA and CDR2 YSYEKL. CDR3 length: 13 residues. V lost 2 bases to trimming and J lost 4 bases, with 8 bases between them. As DNA, the CDR3 is TGCGCCAGCAGCCAATTAGTCCGAGAGACCCAGTACTTC. This translates into CASSQLVRETQYF.

This chain joins TRBV7-2 and TRBJ2-3; D unclear. The V end was cut by 5 bases, the J end by 14 bases, with 14 bases between. This CDR3 has 11 residues. Germline V gene lookup returns CDR1 SGHTA and CDR2 FQGNSA. CDR3 in DNA: TGTGCCAGCAGCACCGATTTAGTTTGGTATTTT. Amino acids: CASSTDLVWYF.

This clonotype turned up a few times. This chain connects TRBV29-1 to TRBJ2-1, with 14 bases that match TRBD2. CDR1 SQVTM and CDR2 ANQGSEA come from the germline V gene. This CDR3 is built from 19 residues. Trimming at V came to 6 bases and at J to 4 bases, leaving 17 bases not matched to a gene. The CDR3 loop is CSVLKIGPGLAGAYNEQFF. The CDR3 nucleotides read TGCAGCGTCTTAAAAATAGGCCCGGGACTAGCGGGGGCTTACAATGAGCAGTTCTTC.

The V and J genes are TRBV19 and TRBJ1-2; possible D gene TRBD1, 6 bases. This CDR3 contains 13 residues. Germline CDR1 and CDR2: LNHDA and SQIVND (reference sequence). Trimming shortened V by 5 bases and J by 6 bases, and 13 bases separated the two germline ends. The CDR3 DNA sequence: TGTGCCAGTAGTGTCATACAGGGAGATGGCTACACCTTC. Its protein is CASSVIQGDGYTF. Combining the CDR3 with reference TRBV19 and TRBJ1-2 gives the whole variable domain DGGITQSPKYLFRKEGQNVTLSCEQNLNHDAMYWYRQDPGQGLRLIYYSQIVNDFQKGDIAEGYSVSREKKESFPLTVTSAQKNPTAFYLCASSVIQGDGYTFGSGTRLTVV.

The CDR3 loop reads CASSPSGGSGAEQYF. The CDR3 nucleotides are TGTGCCAGCTCACCGAGTGGCGGGAGCGGAGCCGAGCAGTACTTC. The chain is built from TRBV18 and TRBJ2-7, with TRBD2 matching 7 bases. The germline V gene encodes CDR1 KGHSH and CDR2 LQKENI. V lost 3 bases to trimming and J lost 6 bases; unmatched junction nucleotides: 11. The CDR3 extends over 15 amino acids.

This clonotype was seen ten or more times. The CDR3 sequence is CASSVPLWGPSYEQYF. As DNA, the CDR3 is TGTGCCAGCAGTGTACCCCTTTGGGGGCCCAGCTACGAGCAGTACTTC. The chain couples TRBV2 to TRBJ2-7; perhaps TRBD1 as D (6 bases). In germline, CDR1 is SNHLY, CDR2 FYNNEI. The CDR3 has 16 residues. The V gene lost 4 bases and the J gene lost 3 bases, with 19 bases spanning the gap.

This clonotype was picked up many times. The J gene is TRBJ2-3, the V gene TRBV28; 11 bases agree with TRBD2. J lost 0 bases, V lost 6 bases, and 5 bases had no gene match. Germline values: CDR1 MDHEN, CDR2 SYDVKM. The CDR3 covers 16 residues. DNA of the CDR3: TGTGCCAGCAGACCGTGGACTAGCGGGAGCACAGATACGCAGTATTTT. This translates into CASRPWTSGSTDTQYF.